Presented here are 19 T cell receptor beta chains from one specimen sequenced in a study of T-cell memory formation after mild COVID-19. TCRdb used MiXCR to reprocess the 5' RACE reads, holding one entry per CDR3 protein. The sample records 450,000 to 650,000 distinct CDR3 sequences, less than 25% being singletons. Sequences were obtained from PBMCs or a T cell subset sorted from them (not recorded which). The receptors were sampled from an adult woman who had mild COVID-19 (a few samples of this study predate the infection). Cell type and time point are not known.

This CDR3 reads CASSLGSTSLHEQYF. In DNA, the CDR3 is TGCGCCAGCAGCTTAGGGTCGACTAGCCTCCACGAGCAGTACTTC. This chain links TRBV5-1 with TRBJ2-7, with TRBD2 matching 7 bases. The CDR3 runs 15 residues. From germline, CDR1 is SGHRS and CDR2 YFSETQ. The J segment lost 5 bases and the V segment lost 2 bases, leaving 10 bases of the junction unmatched.

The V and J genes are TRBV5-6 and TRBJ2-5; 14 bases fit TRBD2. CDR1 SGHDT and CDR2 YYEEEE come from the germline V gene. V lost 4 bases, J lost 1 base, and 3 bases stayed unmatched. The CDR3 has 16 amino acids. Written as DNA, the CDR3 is TGTGCCAGCAGCATTGGACTAGCGGGGGGCCAAGAGACCCAGTACTTC. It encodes CASSIGLAGGQETQYF.

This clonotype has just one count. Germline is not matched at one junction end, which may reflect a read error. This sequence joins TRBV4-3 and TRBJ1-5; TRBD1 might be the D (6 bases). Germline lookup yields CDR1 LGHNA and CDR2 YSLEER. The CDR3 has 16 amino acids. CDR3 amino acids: CASIQDTGGSNQPQHF. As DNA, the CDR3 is TGCGCCAGCATCCAAGATACCGGGGGCAGCAATCAGCCCCAGCATTTT.

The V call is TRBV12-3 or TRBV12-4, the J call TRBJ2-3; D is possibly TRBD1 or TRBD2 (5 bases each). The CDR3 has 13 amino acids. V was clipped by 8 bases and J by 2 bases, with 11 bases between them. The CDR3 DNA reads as TGTGCCAGCGCCCCGGGACCCACAGATACGCAGTATTTT. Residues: CASAPGPTDTQYF.

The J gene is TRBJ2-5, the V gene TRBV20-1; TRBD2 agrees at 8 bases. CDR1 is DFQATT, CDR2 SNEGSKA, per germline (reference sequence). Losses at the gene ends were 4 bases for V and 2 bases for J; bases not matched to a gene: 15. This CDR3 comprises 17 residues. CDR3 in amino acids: CSATLPGLEGLQETQYF. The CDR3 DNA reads TGCAGTGCTACCCTTCCGGGACTAGAGGGCCTTCAAGAGACCCAGTACTTC.

CDR3 loop: CSARRDRAGYTF. As DNA, the CDR3 is TGCAGTGCCAGACGGGACAGGGCTGGCTACACCTTC. The chain combines TRBV20-1 with TRBJ1-2, with TRBD1 matching 9 bases. The ends lost 6 bases at V and 7 bases at J; junction bases unmatched: 6. The CDR3 runs to 12 residues. Germline V gene data show CDR1 as DFQATT and CDR2 as SNEGSKA (reference sequence).

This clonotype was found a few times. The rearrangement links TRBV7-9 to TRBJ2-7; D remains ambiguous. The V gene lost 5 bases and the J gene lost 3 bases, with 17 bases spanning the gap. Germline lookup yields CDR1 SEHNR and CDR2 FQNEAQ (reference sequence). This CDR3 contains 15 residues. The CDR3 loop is CASSPAGDPRYEQYF. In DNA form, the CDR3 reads TGTGCCAGCAGCCCAGCAGGAGATCCTCGCTACGAGCAGTACTTC.

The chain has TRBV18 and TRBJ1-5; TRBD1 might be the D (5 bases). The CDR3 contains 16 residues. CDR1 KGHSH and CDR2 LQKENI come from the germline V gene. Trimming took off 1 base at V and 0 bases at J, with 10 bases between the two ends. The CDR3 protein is CASSPRGIYSNQPQHF. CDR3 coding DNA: TGTGCCAGCTCACCACGGGGCATTTATAGCAATCAGCCCCAGCATTTT. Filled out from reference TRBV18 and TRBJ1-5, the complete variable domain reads NAGVMQNPRHLVRRRGQEARLRCSPMKGHSHVYWYRQLPEEGLKFMVYLQKENIIDESGMPKERFSAEFPKEGPSILRIQQVVRGDSAAYFCASSPRGIYSNQPQHFGDGTRLSIL.

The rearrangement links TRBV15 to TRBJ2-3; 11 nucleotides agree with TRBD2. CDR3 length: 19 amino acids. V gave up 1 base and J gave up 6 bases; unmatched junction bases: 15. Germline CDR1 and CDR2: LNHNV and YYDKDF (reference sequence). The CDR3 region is CATSRAPRGPGLAADTQYF. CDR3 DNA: TGTGCCACCAGCAGAGCGCCCAGGGGGCCGGGACTAGCGGCTGATACGCAGTATTTT.

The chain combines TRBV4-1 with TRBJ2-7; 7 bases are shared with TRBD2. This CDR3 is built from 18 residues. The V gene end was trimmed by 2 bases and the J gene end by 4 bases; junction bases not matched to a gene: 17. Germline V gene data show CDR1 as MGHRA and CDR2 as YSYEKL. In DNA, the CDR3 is TGCGCCAGCAGCCAAATCGTCAGTGGGGGGGTATCGGTGTACGAGCAGTACTTC. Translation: CASSQIVSGGVSVYEQYF.

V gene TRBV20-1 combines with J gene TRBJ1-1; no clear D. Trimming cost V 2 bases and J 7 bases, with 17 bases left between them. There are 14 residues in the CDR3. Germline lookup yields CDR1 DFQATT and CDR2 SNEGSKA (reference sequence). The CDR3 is CSARPSGRKNEAFF. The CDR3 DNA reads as TGCAGTGCTAGACCTTCCGGGCGGAAGAATGAAGCTTTCTTT.

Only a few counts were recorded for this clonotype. This CDR3 reads CASSFGPSNEQFF. DNA of the CDR3: TGTGCCAGCAGCTTTGGACCCTCCAATGAGCAGTTCTTC. The rearrangement links TRBV7-3 to TRBJ2-1; D call uncertain. The CDR3 is made up of 13 amino acids. CDR1 SGHTA and CDR2 FQGTGA come from the germline V gene. Trimming removed 3 bases from V and 6 bases from J, with 9 bases in between.

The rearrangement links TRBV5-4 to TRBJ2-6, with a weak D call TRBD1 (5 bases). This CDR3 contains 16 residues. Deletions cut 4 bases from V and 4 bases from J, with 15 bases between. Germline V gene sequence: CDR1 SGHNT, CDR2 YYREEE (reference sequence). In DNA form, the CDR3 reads TGTGCCAGCAGCCGTCCCCAGGGCATCGGGGCCAACGTCCTGACTTTC. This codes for CASSRPQGIGANVLTF.

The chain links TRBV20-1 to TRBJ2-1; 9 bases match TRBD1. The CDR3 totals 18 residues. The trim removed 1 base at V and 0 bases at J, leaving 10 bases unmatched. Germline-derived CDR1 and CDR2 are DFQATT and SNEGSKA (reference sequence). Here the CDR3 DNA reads TGCAGTGCTAGAGCGACAGGGGGGGTCTTAAGCTCCTACAATGAGCAGTTCTTC. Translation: CSARATGGVLSSYNEQFF.

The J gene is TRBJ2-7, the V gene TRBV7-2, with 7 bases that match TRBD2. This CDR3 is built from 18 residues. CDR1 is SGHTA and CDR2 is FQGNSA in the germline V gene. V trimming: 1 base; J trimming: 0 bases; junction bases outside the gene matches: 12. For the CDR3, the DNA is TGTGCCAGCAGCTTAGGGCCCATAGCGGGTAGGAGCTCCTACGAGCAGTACTTC. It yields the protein CASSLGPIAGRSSYEQYF. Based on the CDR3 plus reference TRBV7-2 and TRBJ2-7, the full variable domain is GAGVSQSPSNKVTEKGKDVELRCDPISGHTALYWYRQSLGQGLEFLIYFQGNSAPDKSGLPSDRFSAERTGGSVSTLTIQRTQQEDSAVYLCASSLGPIAGRSSYEQYFGPGTRLTVT.

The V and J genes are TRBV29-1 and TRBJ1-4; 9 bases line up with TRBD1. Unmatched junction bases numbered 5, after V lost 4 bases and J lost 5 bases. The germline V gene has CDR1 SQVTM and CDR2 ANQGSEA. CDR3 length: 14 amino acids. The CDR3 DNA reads TGCAGCGTTGGGGCCGGGACAGGGAATGAAAAACTGTTTTTT. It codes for CSVGAGTGNEKLFF. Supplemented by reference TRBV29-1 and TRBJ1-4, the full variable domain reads SAVISQKPSRDICQRGTSLTIQCQVDSQVTMMFWYRQQPGQSLTLIATANQGSEATYESGFVIDKFPISRPNLTFSTLTVSNMSPEDSSIYLCSVGAGTGNEKLFFGSGTQLSVL.

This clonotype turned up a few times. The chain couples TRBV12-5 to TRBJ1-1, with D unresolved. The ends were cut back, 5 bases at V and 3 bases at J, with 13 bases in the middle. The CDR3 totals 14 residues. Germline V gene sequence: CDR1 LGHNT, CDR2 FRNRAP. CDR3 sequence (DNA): TGTGCTAGTGGTACCGGGGTGGGATACACTGAAGCTTTCTTT. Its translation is CASGTGVGYTEAFF.

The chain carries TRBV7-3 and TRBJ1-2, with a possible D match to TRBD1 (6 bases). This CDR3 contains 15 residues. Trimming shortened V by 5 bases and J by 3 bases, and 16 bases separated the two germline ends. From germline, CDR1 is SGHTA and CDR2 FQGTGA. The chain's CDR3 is CASSPTGSADYGYTF. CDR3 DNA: TGTGCCAGCAGCCCTACAGGGTCAGCGGACTATGGCTACACCTTC.

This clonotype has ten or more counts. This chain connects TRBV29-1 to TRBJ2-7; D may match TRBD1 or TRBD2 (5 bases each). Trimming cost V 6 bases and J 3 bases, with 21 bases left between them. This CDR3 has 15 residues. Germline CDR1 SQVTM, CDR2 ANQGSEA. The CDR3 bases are TGCAGCGTACAAGGGGAGCCCAAGGAAATCTACGAGCAGTACTTC. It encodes CSVQGEPKEIYEQYF.